These 10 T cell receptor beta chains originate from one sample sequenced in a study of cytomegalovirus exposure and HLA in healthy donors (dated 2017 in TCRdb). The library was made by the immunoSEQ multiplex PCR assay. The multiplex PCR relied on a mix of 60 forward primers for TCR Vbeta segments and 13 reverse primers for TCR Jbeta segments. Here the immuneACCESS table is served through TCRdb, limited to in-frame sequences with V and J called. Missing clones are a known gap in these copies; in checked studies unresolved V genes cover under half, and the rest lacks a known reason. The sample has roughly 150,000 clones on record, 70% to 80% of them singletons. The ten most abundant clones make up about a tenth of the sample. Sequencing was performed on PBMCs. These receptors came from a man aged 18 to 29 in good health and CMV-seropositive.

This chain links TRBV27 with TRBJ1-1, with TRBD1 matching 8 bases. V gave up 4 bases and J gave up 3 bases; unmatched junction bases: 13. Germline V gives CDR1 MNHEY, CDR2 SMNVEV (reference sequence). The CDR3 is made up of 17 amino acids. Here the CDR3 DNA reads TGTGCCAGCAGTTCCCGGGCAGGGGGCACGGTGGACACTGAAGCTTTCTTT. The encoded protein is CASSSRAGGTVDTEAFF.

This clone was recorded a few times. The V call is TRBV4-3, the J call TRBJ1-1; 8 nucleotides agree with TRBD1. The CDR3 sequence is 13 residues long. Germline CDR1 reads LGHNA; CDR2 reads YSLEER. V lost 6 bases and J lost 9; bases outside the gene matches: 9. The CDR3 sequence is CASSYGQGVKAFF. DNA for the CDR3: TGCGCCAGCAGTTATGGACAGGGAGTCAAAGCTTTCTTT.

CDR3 DNA sequence: TGCAGCGCAGTCCGGGGGGTCGCTGAAGCTTTCTTT. Translated: CSAVRGVAEAFF. This rearrangement joins TRBV29-1 to TRBJ1-1; perhaps TRBD1 as D (5 bases). The CDR3 length is 12 residues. Trimming removed 7 bases from V and 6 bases from J, with 15 bases in between. The germline gives CDR1 SQVTM, CDR2 ANQGSEA.

The chain recombines TRBV6-6 with TRBJ2-7; possible D gene TRBD2, 6 bases. The CDR3 totals 13 residues. Trimming cost V 2 bases and J 5 bases, with 10 bases left between them. Germline CDR1 reads MNHNY; CDR2 reads SVGAGI (reference sequence). Written as DNA, the CDR3 is TGTGCCAGCAGTTACACCAGACTAGACGAGCAGTACTTC. The encoded protein is CASSYTRLDEQYF.

About this clone: The CDR3 end shows no conserved phenylalanine or tryptophan, and so a read error is likely. The CDR3 here is CASSGGSPSNSPLHL. DNA of the CDR3: TGTGCCAGCAGTGGGGGCTCGCCCTCTAATTCACCCCTCCACCTT. The chain couples TRBV6-1 to TRBJ1-6; maybe TRBD1 (5 bases). CDR3 length: 15 amino acids. CDR1 is MNHNS and CDR2 is SASEGT in the germline V gene. V lost 4 bases and J lost 6, with 13 bases in between.

V usage is TRBV6-5 and J usage is TRBJ2-3, with unresolved D. The germline CDR1 and CDR2 sequences are MNHEY and SVGAGI. There are 15 residues in the CDR3. Trimming cost V 5 bases and J 1 base, with 13 bases left between them. This CDR3 reads CASSPVSAGTDTQYF. The CDR3 DNA reads TGTGCCAGCAGTCCTGTTAGTGCGGGCACAGATACGCAGTATTTT.

The chain recombines TRBV30 with TRBJ2-3; possibly TRBD2 for D (6 bases). The CDR3 contains 15 residues. The V gene's germline CDR1 is GTSNPN and CDR2 SVGIG (reference sequence). The V gene lost 3 bases and the J gene lost 9 bases, with 22 bases spanning the gap. For the CDR3, the DNA is TGTGCCTGGAGGAACCCCCCGGGACTCACGGGGACGCAGTATTTT. Translating gives CAWRNPPGLTGTQYF.

This chain connects TRBV10-3 to TRBJ1-1; maybe TRBD1 (5 bases). Germline V gene lookup returns CDR1 ENHRY and CDR2 SYGVKD. This CDR3 comprises 13 residues. Between the trimmed V and J ends, which lost 6 bases and 2 bases, there was a span of 10 bases. CDR3 sequence: CAISQTVNTEAFF. The CDR3 DNA reads as TGTGCCATCAGCCAGACAGTCAACACTGAAGCTTTCTTT.

The chain joins TRBV10-2 to TRBJ1-1, with D possibly matching TRBD1 (5 bases). The CDR3 is 15 amino acids. Germline CDR1 and CDR2: WSHSY and SAAADI. Trimming shortened V by 3 bases and J by 0 bases, and 11 bases separated the two germline ends. The CDR3 sequence is CASSELGGLNTEAFF. The DNA for the CDR3 is TGCGCCAGCAGTGAATTGGGGGGATTGAACACTGAAGCTTTCTTT.

This chain uses TRBV6-6 with TRBJ2-7; TRBD1 aligns across 9 bases. Trimming cost V 2 bases and J 3 bases; bases outside gene matches: 5. Germline values: CDR1 MNHNY, CDR2 SVGAGI (reference sequence). The CDR3 runs 15 residues. CDR3: CASSYLGTGNYEQYF. The CDR3 DNA is TGTGCCAGCAGTTACCTAGGGACAGGGAACTACGAGCAGTACTTC.